This entry is about one TCR beta chain. The antigen remains undetermined. This sample was taken from a study of CD8+ T cells in alopecia areata. Treatment given: oral pan-JAK inhibitor, 5-10 mg twice daily. Sequencing templates came from extracted RNA that was reverse transcribed into cDNA. The table came from immunoSEQ multiplex PCR; TCRdb's copy has only in-frame clones and leaves some out. The data hold about 190,000 clones, with over 60% observed a single time. Study-level findings and limits: With patients, TCR sharing proved less clear than in mice, a difference possibly related to HLA. The study found tofacitinib significantly decreased scalp clonality and expanded CD8+ clones among the top 100.

The source was CD4+ T cells sorted from blood, collected at week 4, from a patient treated with tofacitinib. This TCR came from a human donor with alopecia areata.

The CDR3 DNA follows: TGCGCCAGCAGCGCCGTTGGAGGCCACGAAAAACTGTTTTTT. Translating it yields CASSAVGGHEKLFF. The chain combines TRBV5-1 with TRBJ1-4; D not certain. The CDR3 runs to 14 residues. The V end lost 4 bases, the J end lost 8 bases, and 15 bases lay between the germline ends. From germline, CDR1 is SGHRS and CDR2 YFSETQ.